This T cell receptor (beta chain) was found in a study of graft-versus-host responses after intestinal transplantation. The study, taken as a whole, reports: In patients with graft-donor T cell macrochimerism, allograft graft-versus-host to host-versus-graft clonal ratios were high. Analysis identified GvH clones in recipient marrow, with some appearing first in ileum or blood.

With regard to this clone: The antigen is unknown.

Assay: immunoSEQ multiplex PCR; the TCRdb copy retains only in-frame clones and omits some. This table has about 93,000 clones, roughly 85% appearing once. The sequenced sample was unstimulated CD4+ T cells sorted from spleen or lymph node cells, obtained before intestinal transplant. The source is a human donor who received an intestinal transplant.

The CDR3 region is CASSSAGTGAYEQYF. DNA for the CDR3: TGTGCCAGCAGCTCTGCCGGGACAGGCGCCTACGAGCAGTACTTC. The V call is TRBV28, the J call TRBJ2-7; TRBD1 matches 8 bases. V dropped 6 bases and J dropped 2; count of bases not matched to a gene: 9. Germline values: CDR1 MDHEN, CDR2 SYDVKM. This CDR3 region has 15 residues.